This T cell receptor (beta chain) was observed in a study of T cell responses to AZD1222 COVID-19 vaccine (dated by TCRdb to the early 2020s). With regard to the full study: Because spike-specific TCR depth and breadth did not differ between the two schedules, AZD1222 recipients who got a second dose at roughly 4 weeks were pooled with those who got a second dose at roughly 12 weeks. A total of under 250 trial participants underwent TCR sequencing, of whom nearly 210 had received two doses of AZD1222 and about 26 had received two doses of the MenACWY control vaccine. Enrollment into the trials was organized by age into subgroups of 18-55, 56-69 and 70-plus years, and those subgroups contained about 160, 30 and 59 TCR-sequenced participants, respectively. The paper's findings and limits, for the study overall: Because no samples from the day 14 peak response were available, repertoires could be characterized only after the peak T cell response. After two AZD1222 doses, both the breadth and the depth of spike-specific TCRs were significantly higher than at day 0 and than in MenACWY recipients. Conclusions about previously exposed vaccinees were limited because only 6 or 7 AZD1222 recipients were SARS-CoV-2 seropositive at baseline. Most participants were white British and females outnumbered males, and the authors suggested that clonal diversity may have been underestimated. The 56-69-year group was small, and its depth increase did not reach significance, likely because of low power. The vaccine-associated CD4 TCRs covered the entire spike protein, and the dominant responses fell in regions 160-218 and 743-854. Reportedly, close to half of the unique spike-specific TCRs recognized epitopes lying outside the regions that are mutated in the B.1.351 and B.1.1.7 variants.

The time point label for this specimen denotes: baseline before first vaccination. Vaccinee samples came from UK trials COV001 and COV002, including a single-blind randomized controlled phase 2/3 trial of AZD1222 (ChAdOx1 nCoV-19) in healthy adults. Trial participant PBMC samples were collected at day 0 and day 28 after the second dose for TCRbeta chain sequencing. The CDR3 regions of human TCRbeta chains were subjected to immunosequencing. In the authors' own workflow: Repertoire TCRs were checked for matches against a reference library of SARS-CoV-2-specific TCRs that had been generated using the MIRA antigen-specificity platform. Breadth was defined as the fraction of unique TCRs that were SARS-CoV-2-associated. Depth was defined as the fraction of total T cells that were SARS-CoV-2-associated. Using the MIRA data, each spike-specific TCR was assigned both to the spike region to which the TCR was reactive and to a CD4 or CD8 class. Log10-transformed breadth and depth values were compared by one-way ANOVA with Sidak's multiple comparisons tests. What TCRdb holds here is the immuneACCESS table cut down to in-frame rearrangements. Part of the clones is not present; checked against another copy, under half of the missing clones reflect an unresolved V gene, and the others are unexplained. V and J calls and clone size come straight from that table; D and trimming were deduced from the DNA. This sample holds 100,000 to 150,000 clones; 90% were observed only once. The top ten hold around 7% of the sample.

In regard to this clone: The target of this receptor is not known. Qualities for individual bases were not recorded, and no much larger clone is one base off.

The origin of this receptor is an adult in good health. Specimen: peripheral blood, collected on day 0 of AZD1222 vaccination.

The CDR3 reads as follows: CASWQQNTGELFF. The base sequence is TGTGCCAGCTGGCAACAGAACACCGGGGAGCTGTTTTTT. The sequence is built from TRBV27 and TRBJ2-2; confidence is insufficient to name the D gene. The CDR3, cysteine through phenylalanine, is 13 amino acids long. CDR3 DNA only is kept here, 39 bases in frame from base 1. The germline ends are 8 bases apart after V is trimmed by 8 bases and J by 1 base. For CDR1 and CDR2, the germline V gene (reference sequence) lists MNHEY and SMNVEV.